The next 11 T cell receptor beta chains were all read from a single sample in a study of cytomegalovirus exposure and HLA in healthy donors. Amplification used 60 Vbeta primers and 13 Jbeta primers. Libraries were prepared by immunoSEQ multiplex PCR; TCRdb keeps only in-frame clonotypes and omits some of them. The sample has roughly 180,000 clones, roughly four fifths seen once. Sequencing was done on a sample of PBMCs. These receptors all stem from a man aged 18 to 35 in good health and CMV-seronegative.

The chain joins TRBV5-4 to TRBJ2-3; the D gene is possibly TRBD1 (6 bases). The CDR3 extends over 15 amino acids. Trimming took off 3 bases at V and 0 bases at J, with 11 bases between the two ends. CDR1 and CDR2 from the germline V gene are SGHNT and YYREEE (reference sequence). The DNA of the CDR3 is TGTGCCAGCAGCTACCGACAGGACAGCACAGATACGCAGTATTTT. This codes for CASSYRQDSTDTQYF.

CDR3 nucleotides: TGTGCCAGCAGAACAGGGCCCGATCAGCCCCAGCATTTT. This translates into CASRTGPDQPQHF. The rearrangement joins TRBV6-5 to TRBJ1-5; tentatively, D is TRBD1 (6 bases). The CDR3 totals 13 residues. Germline-derived CDR1 and CDR2 are MNHEY and SVGAGI. Trimming removed 6 bases at V and 5 bases at J, with 11 bases between.

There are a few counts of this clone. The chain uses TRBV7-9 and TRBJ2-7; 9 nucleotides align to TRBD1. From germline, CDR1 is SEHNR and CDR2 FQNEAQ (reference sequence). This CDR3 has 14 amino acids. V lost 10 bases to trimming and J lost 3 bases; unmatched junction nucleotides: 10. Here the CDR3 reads CATSGGTGFYEQYF. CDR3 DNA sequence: TGTGCCACTTCTGGCGGGACAGGGTTCTACGAGCAGTACTTC.

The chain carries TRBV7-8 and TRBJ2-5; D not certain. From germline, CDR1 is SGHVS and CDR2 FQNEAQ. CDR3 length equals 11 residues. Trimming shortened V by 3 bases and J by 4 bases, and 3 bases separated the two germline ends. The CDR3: CASSFRETQYF. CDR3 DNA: TGTGCCAGCAGCTTTAGAGAGACCCAGTACTTC.

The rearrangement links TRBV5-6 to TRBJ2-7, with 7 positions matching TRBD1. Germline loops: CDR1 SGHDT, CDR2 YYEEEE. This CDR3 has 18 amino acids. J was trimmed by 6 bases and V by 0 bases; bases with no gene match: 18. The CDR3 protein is CASSLARQGSYRKPEQYF. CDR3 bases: TGTGCCAGCAGCTTGGCCCGACAGGGCAGTTATAGGAAGCCCGAGCAGTACTTC.

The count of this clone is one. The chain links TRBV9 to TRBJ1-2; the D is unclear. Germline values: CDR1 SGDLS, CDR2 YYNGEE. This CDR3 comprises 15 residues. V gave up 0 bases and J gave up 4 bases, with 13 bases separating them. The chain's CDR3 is CASSVGGEGFYGYTF. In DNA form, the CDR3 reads TGTGCCAGCAGCGTAGGGGGTGAGGGTTTCTATGGCTACACCTTC.

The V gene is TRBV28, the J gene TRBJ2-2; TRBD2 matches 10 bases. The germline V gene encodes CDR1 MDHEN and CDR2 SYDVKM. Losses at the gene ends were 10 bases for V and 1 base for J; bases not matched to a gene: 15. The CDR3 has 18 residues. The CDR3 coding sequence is TGTGCCATCACGAACCGTAAGCGGGGGGGATTGAACACCGGGGAGCTGTTTTTT. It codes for CAITNRKRGGLNTGELFF.

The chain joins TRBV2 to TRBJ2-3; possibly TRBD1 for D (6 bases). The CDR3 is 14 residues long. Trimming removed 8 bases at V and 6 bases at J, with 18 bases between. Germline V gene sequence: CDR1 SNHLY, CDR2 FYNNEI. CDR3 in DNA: TGTGCCAGCCGGACAGTCCGAGGTCCGGATACGCAGTATTTT. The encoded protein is CASRTVRGPDTQYF.

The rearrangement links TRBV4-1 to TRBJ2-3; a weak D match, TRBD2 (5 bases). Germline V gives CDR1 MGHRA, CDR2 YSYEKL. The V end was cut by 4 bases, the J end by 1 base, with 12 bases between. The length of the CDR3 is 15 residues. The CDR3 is CASSLRGPGTDTQYF. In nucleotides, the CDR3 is TGCGCCAGCAGCCTTCGAGGGCCAGGCACAGATACGCAGTATTTT.

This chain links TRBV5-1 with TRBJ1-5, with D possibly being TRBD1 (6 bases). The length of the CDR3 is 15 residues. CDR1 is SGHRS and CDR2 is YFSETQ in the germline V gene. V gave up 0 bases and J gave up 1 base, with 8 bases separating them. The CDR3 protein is CASSLGGQSNQPQHF. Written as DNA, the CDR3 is TGCGCCAGCAGCTTGGGGGGGCAGAGCAATCAGCCCCAGCATTTT.

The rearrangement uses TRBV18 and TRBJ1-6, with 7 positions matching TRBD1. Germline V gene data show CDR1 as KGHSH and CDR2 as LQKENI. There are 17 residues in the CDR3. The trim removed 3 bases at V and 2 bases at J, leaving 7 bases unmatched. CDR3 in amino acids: CASSPYRGAAYNSPLHF. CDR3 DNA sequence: TGTGCCAGCTCACCTTACAGGGGTGCGGCCTATAATTCACCCCTCCACTTT.